Given below is one TCR beta chain in context. The antigen is not known. These data belong to a study of T-cell memory formation after mild COVID-19. Across the study: TCR clusters were mostly confined to one donor each.

V lost 0 bases to trimming and J lost 14 bases, with 12 bases between them. The CDR3 is 12 residues long. From germline, CDR1 is SGHAT and CDR2 FQNNGV. Constant-segment primers and 5'RACE yielded cDNA libraries for TCR alpha and TCR beta, each carrying sample barcodes and UMIs. Each CDR3 protein gets one entry after TCRdb re-called the 5' RACE reads with MiXCR. The table includes 250,000 or so distinct CDR3 sequences, roughly 10% detected once. Study findings and constraints: Pre-infection memory showed some responding clones, and this suggested that cross-reactive memory joined. Later expanders leaned CD4+, whereas clones that contracted between day 15 and 85 were balanced CD4/CD8.

The sequenced sample was PBMCs or a T cell subset sorted from them (not recorded which). This rearrangement joins TRBV11-2 to TRBJ2-3; D is possibly TRBD1 or TRBD2 (6 bases each). The TCR comes from a man between 18 and 35 years old who had mild COVID-19 (a few samples of this study predate the infection). Cell type and time point are not known. The CDR3 DNA reads TGTGCCAGCAGCTTAGACAGGGGAGGTTCGTATTTT. Residues: CASSLDRGGSYF.